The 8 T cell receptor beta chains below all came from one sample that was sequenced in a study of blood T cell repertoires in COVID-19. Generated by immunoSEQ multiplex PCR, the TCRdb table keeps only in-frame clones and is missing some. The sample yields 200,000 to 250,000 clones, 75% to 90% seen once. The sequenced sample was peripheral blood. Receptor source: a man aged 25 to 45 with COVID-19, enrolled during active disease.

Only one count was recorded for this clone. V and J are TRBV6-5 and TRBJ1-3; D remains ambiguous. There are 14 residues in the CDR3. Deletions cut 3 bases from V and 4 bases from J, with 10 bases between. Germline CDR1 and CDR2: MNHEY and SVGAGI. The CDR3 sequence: CASSYAVSGNTIYF. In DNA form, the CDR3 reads TGTGCCAGCAGTTATGCGGTTTCCGGAAACACCATATATTTT.

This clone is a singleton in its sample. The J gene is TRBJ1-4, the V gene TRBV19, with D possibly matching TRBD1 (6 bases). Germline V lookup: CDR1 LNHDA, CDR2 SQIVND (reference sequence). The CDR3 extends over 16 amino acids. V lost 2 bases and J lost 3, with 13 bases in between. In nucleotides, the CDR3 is TGTGCCAGTAGTATATCCTCGGGACACCCTAATGAAAAACTGTTTTTT. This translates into CASSISSGHPNEKLFF.

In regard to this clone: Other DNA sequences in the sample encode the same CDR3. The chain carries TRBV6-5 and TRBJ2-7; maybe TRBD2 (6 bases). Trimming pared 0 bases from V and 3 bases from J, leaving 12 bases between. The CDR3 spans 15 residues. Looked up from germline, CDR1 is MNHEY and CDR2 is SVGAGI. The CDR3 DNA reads TGTGCCAGCAGTTACTCCACCGGCGGGATCTACGAGCAGTACTTC. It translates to CASSYSTGGIYEQYF.

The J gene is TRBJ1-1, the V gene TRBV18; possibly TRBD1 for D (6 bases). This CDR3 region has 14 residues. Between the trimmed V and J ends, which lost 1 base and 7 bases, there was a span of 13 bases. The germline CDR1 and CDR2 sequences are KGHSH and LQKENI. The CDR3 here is CASSPLSDSIEAFF. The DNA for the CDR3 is TGTGCCAGCTCACCACTTTCGGACAGTATTGAAGCTTTCTTT.

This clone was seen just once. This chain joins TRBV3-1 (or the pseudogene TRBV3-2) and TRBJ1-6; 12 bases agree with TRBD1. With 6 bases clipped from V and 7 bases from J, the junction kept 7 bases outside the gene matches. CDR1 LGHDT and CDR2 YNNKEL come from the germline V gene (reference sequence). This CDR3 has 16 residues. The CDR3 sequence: CASRAGQGAGNSPLHF. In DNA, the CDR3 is TGTGCCAGCAGAGCGGGACAGGGGGCTGGAAATTCACCCCTCCACTTT.

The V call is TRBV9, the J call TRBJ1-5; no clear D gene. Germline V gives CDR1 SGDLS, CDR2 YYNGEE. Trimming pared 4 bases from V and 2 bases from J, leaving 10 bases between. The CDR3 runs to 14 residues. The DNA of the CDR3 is TGTGCCAGCAGCTCTGGGGAGGGCAATCAGCCCCAGCATTTT. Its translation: CASSSGEGNQPQHF.

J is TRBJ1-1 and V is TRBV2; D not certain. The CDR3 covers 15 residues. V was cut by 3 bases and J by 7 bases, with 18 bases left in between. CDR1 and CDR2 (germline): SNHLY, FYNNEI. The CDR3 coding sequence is TGTGCCAGCAGTGATTTGGGTTTGCGGGGAGGTGAAGCTTTCTTT. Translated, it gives CASSDLGLRGGEAFF.

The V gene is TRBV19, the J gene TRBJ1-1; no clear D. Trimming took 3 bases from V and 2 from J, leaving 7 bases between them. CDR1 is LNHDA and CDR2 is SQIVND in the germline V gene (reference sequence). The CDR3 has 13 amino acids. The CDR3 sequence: CASSIAINTEAFF. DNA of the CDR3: TGTGCCAGTAGTATTGCGATAAACACTGAAGCTTTCTTT.